The 20 T cell receptor beta chains reported below all come from one sample, sequenced in a study of CD8+ T cells in alopecia areata. A panel of CD4, CD8alpha, NKG2D, NKG2ACE and other markers served to sort pooled cutaneous lymph node cells. RNA extraction and reverse transcription yielded cDNA as sequencing template. Generated by immunoSEQ multiplex PCR, the TCRdb table keeps only in-frame clones and is missing some. This sample comprises about 8,700 clones, none seen once only. The sequencing input was CD8+ T cells sorted from a lymph node. These receptor sequences come from a C3H/HeJ mouse with alopecia areata. This line is of MHC haplotype H2-k.

The table lists this clone with many counts. The gene names here belong to mouse. The read ends 4 residues early relative to the CDR3; the germline J gene fills the gap. V is TRBV19 and J is TRBJ2-1, with TRBD1 matching 7 bases. Per the germline V gene, CDR1 is FNHDT and CDR2 is SITEND (reference sequence). The V and J ends lost 3 bases and 1 base, in that order; junction bases with no gene match: 1. The CDR3 contains 14 residues. The CDR3 reads CASSTQGNYAEQFF. Incomplete CDR3 DNA: TGTGCCAGCAGTACACAGGGGAACTATGCT.

For this clone: Gene names refer to mouse genes. The CDR3 end lies 4 residues beyond the end of the read and is filled in from the germline J gene. The sample contains more than one DNA sequence encoding this CDR3. The rearrangement joins TRBV19 to TRBJ2-3; 10 bases line up with TRBD1. CDR1 FNHDT and CDR2 SITEND come from the germline V gene (reference sequence). V lost 2 bases to trimming and J lost 3 bases; unmatched junction nucleotides: 9. This CDR3 comprises 17 residues. CDR3 amino acids: CASSIPDRGLRAETLYF. CDR3 DNA (partial): TGTGCCAGCAGTATCCCTGACAGGGGGCTACGGGCAGAA. Based on the CDR3 plus reference TRBV19 and TRBJ2-3, the full variable domain is GGIITQTPKFLIGQEGQKLTLKCQQNFNHDTMYWYRQDSGKGLRLIYYSITENDLQKGDLSEGYDASREKKSSFSLTVTSAQKNEMAVFLCASSIPDRGLRAETLYFGSGTRLTVL.

This clone was recorded at least ten times. Genes and germline come from the mouse. The missing CDR3 end, 4 residues past where the read stops, is filled in from the germline J gene. The genes are TRBV19 and TRBJ2-1; the match to TRBD2 covers 11 bases. Unmatched junction bases numbered 1, after V lost 1 base and J lost 4 bases. This CDR3 contains 15 residues. CDR1 is FNHDT, CDR2 SITEND, per germline (reference sequence). The CDR3: CASSIRDWGYAEQFF. The CDR3 DNA, read in part, is TGTGCCAGCAGTATACGGGACTGGGGGTATGCT.

Many counts were recorded for this clone. Genes and germline are mouse. The read ends 4 residues shy of where the CDR3 ends; the end is completed using the germline J gene. The V call is TRBV16, the J call TRBJ2-1; D might be TRBD2 (5 bases). Germline V CDR1 and CDR2: SGHSA, FRNQAP. The CDR3 extends over 14 amino acids. V lost 1 base, J lost 1 base, and 5 bases lay in between. The part of the CDR3 DNA that was read is TGTGCAAGCAGCTTAGCTGGGAACTATGCT. This sequence encodes CASSLAGNYA. The CDR3 in its entirety is CASSLAGNYAEQFF.

This clone came up many times. Gene names are the mouse ones. The sequence runs out 4 residues before the end of the CDR3; the remainder is reconstructed from the germline J gene. V and J are TRBV1 and TRBJ2-5; no reliable D call. CDR1 and CDR2 from the germline V gene are NSQYPW and LRSPGD (reference sequence). The length of the CDR3 is 13 residues. Partial CDR3 DNA: TGCACCTGCAGTGCCCCAGAAGGGGAC. This sequence encodes CTCSAPEGD. The complete CDR3 protein is CTCSAPEGDTQYF.

In this sample, this clone turned up a few times. Mouse germline and gene names are used. The CDR3 extends 4 residues past the end of the read, so its final part is completed from the germline J gene. The chain joins TRBV13-2 to TRBJ2-4; 10 nucleotides match TRBD2. The V gene end was trimmed by 3 bases and the J gene end by 0 bases; junction bases not matched to a gene: 7. The CDR3 loop spans 17 amino acids. The V gene's germline CDR1 is NNHNN and CDR2 SYGAGS (reference sequence). The covered CDR3 bases are TGTGCCAGCGGTGCCCCGGGACTGGGGTCTAGTCAAAAC. As protein: CASGAPGLGSSQN. The whole CDR3 protein reads CASGAPGLGSSQNTLYF.

Comment on this clone: Germline and genes: mouse. Sequencing ends 4 residues short of the CDR3 end; the germline J gene provides the rest. The gene calls are TRBV19 and TRBJ2-1, with D maybe TRBD2 (5 bases). The CDR3 is made up of 13 amino acids. Germline CDR1 is FNHDT and CDR2 is SITEND (reference sequence). V was cut by 2 bases and J by 2 bases, with 5 bases left in between. The CDR3 is CASSIWDYAEQFF. The sequenced CDR3 bases are TGTGCCAGCAGTATCTGGGACTATGCT.

This clone was counted many times. Germline and genes: mouse. Read sequence stops 4 residues before the CDR3 end, and the germline J gene provides the missing end. This chain uses TRBV1 with TRBJ2-3, with 10 bases identical to TRBD2. The CDR3 runs 15 residues. Per germline, CDR1 NSQYPW and CDR2 LRSPGD (reference sequence). Germline trimming cut 4 bases from V and 2 bases from J; bases unmatched to any gene: 3. CDR3 DNA, as far as it was read: TGCACCTGCAGTGGAGACTGGGGGGCTGCAGAA. Encoded protein: CTCSGDWGAAE. In full, the CDR3 is CTCSGDWGAAETLYF.

This clone was picked up many times. Gene names refer to mouse genes. The CDR3 extends 4 residues past the end of the read, so its final part is completed from the germline J gene. The chain employs TRBV31 and TRBJ2-1, with D perhaps TRBD2 (6 bases). The germline V gene has CDR1 GKSSPN and CDR2 SITVG. The length of the CDR3 is 14 residues. Trimming removed 0 bases at V and 2 bases at J, with 8 bases between. The CDR3 region is CAWSLVGDYAEQFF. CDR3 DNA, as far as it was read: TGTGCCTGGAGTCTAGTGGGGGACTATGCT.

This clone was counted ten times or more. Mouse gene names and germline throughout. The read falls 4 residues short of the CDR3 end, and the missing part is taken from the germline J gene. The genes are TRBV19 and TRBJ1-1, with D unclear. Germline lookup yields CDR1 FNHDT and CDR2 SITEND (reference sequence). The CDR3 covers 12 residues. Here the CDR3 reads CASSISSTEVFF. The part of the CDR3 DNA that was read is TGTGCCAGCAGTATCTCCAGTACA.

As regards this clone: These gene names are mouse names. With the read ending 4 residues before the CDR3 end, the germline J gene is used to fill in that end. V and J are TRBV31 and TRBJ2-7, with a weak D call TRBD2 (6 bases). Germline-derived CDR1 and CDR2 are GKSSPN and SITVG. The CDR3 runs 12 residues. Trimming removed 1 base from V and 2 bases from J, with 6 bases in between. The CDR3 spells CAWSHWAYEQYF. CDR3 DNA, as far as it was read: TGTGCCTGGAGTCACTGGGCCTAT. Using reference TRBV31 and TRBJ2-7 for the parts outside the CDR3, the full variable domain is AQTIHQWPVAEIKAVGSPLSLGCTIKGKSSPNLYWYWQATGGTLQQLFYSITVGQVESVVQLNLSASRPKDDQFILSTEKLLLSHSGFYLCAWSHWAYEQYFGPGTRLTVL.

This clone was detected a few times. Germline and genes here are mouse. The CDR3 goes on 4 residues after the read ends, and that part is filled in from the germline J gene. V usage is TRBV31 and J usage is TRBJ2-2, with 7 bases that match TRBD1. The V gene's germline CDR1 is GKSSPN and CDR2 SITVG. The CDR3 loop spans 14 amino acids. The V segment lost 1 base and the J segment 3 bases; nucleotides outside the gene matches: 2. CDR3 residues: CAWSRDSHTGQLYF. The sequenced part of the CDR3 DNA is TGTGCCTGGAGTCGGGACAGTCACACCGGG.

This clone was counted many times. Gene names follow the mouse nomenclature. Read coverage stops 4 residues before the CDR3 terminus; the germline J gene supplies the remainder. The chain recombines TRBV1 with TRBJ2-7, with TRBD2 matching 7 bases. CDR1 is NSQYPW and CDR2 is LRSPGD in the germline V gene (reference sequence). The CDR3 has 15 residues. V trimming: 0 bases; J trimming: 2 bases; junction bases outside the gene matches: 4. The part of the CDR3 DNA that was read is TGCACCTGCAGTGCAGATCGGGGGGGGGCCTAT. Protein sequence: CTCSADRGGAY. The entire CDR3 protein reads CTCSADRGGAYEQYF.

This clone was recorded at least ten times. Gene names denote mouse genes. The read stops 4 residues short of the end of the CDR3; the missing end is completed from the germline J gene. This rearrangement joins TRBV31 to TRBJ2-1; 9 bases are shared with TRBD2. CDR1 and CDR2 (germline): GKSSPN, SITVG. The CDR3 contains 14 residues. J gave up 3 bases and V 3 bases, and 3 bases lay outside the gene matches. CDR3 sequence: CAWSAGGVYAEQFF. The sequenced CDR3 bases are TGTGCCTGGAGCGCTGGGGGGGTCTATGCT.

This clone was counted ten times or more. Gene names follow the mouse nomenclature. The read comes to an end 4 residues before the CDR3 does, leaving the germline J gene to fill in the end. V and J are TRBV1 and TRBJ2-7, with 8 bases aligning to TRBD2. Germline V lookup: CDR1 NSQYPW, CDR2 LRSPGD (reference sequence). There are 15 residues in the CDR3. The J segment lost 3 bases and the V segment lost 0 bases, leaving 4 bases of the junction unmatched. Partial CDR3 DNA: TGCACCTGCAGTGCAGAACTGGGGGTCCTCTAT. Encoded protein: CTCSAELGVLY. The full CDR3 reads CTCSAELGVLYEQYF.

This clone was seen at least ten times. Genes and germline are mouse. The read terminates 4 residues ahead of where the CDR3 ends, so the germline J gene completes it. The V call is TRBV13-1, the J call TRBJ2-4, with TRBD1 identical over 7 bases. This CDR3 is 13 amino acids long. CDR1 NSHNY and CDR2 SYGAGN come from the germline V gene. The CDR3 spells CASSGQGANTLYF. The DNA read from the CDR3 is TGTGCCAGCAGTGGACAGGGTGCAAAC.

This clone showed up just a few times. Mouse names are used for the genes. The read ends 4 residues shy of where the CDR3 ends; the end is completed using the germline J gene. The chain joins TRBV13-2 to TRBJ2-1, with D possibly being TRBD1 (6 bases). CDR3 length: 13 residues. V was pared by 5 bases and J by 6 bases, with 12 bases between. Per germline, CDR1 NNHNN and CDR2 SYGAGS (reference sequence). CDR3 residues: CASGNRVSAEQFF. The sequenced CDR3 bases are TGTGCCAGCGGCAACAGGGTCTCTGCT.

This clone was counted many times. All gene names here are mouse names. The read gets to within 4 residues of the CDR3 end, and the germline J gene fills in the rest. The rearrangement links TRBV13-1 to TRBJ2-5, with D possibly TRBD1 on 6 matching bases. V lost 0 bases to trimming and J lost 0 bases, with 8 bases between them. Germline loops: CDR1 NSHNY, CDR2 SYGAGN. The CDR3 extends over 15 amino acids. The CDR3 DNA, read in part, is TGTGCCAGCAGTGATGCAGGGGACAACCAAGAC. It yields the protein CASSDAGDNQD. The complete CDR3 sequence is CASSDAGDNQDTQYF.

This clone was recorded many times. Gene labels here are mouse ones. The CDR3 end lies 4 residues beyond the end of the read and is filled in from the germline J gene. The rearrangement uses TRBV13-3 and TRBJ1-1; TRBD1 agrees at 12 bases. Germline trimming cut 3 bases from V and 4 bases from J; bases unmatched to any gene: 4. CDR1 is NNHDY, CDR2 SYVADS, per germline. The CDR3 is made up of 15 amino acids. CDR3 loop: CASSGGQGAGTEVFF. The sequenced part of the CDR3 DNA is TGTGCCAGCAGTGGGGGACAGGGGGCAGGCACA.

By sample share, this clone is medium-sized. Mouse gene names apply. Read sequence stops 4 residues before the CDR3 end, and the germline J gene provides the missing end. The chain has TRBV3 and TRBJ2-5, with no clear D. The germline V gene has CDR1 SNHLY and CDR2 FYNGKV (reference sequence). CDR3 length: 14 amino acids. The V gene lost 1 base and the J gene lost 0 bases, with 5 bases spanning the gap. The DNA read from the CDR3 is TGTGCCAGCAGCTTAGACAGTAACCAAGAC. Protein product: CASSLDSNQD. The entire CDR3 sequence reads CASSLDSNQDTQYF.